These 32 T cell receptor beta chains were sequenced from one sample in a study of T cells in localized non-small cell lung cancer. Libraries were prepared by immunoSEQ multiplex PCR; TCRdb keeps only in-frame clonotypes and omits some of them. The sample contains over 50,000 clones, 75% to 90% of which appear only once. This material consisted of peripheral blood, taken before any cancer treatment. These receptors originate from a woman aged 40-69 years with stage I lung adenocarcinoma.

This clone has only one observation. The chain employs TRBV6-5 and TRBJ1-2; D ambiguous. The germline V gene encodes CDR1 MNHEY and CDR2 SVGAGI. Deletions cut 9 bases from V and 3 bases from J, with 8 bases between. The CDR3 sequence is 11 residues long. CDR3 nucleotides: TGTGCCAGTCAGGATCACTATGGCTACACCTTC. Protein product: CASQDHYGYTF.

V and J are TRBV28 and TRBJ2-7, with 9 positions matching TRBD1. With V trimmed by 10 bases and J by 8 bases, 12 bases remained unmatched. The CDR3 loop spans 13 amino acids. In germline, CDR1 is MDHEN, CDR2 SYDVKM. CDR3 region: CATVPGQGEKQYF. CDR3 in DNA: TGTGCCACCGTCCCGGGACAGGGAGAAAAGCAGTACTTC. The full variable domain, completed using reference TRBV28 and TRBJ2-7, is DVKVTQSSRYLVKRTGEKVFLECVQDMDHENMFWYRQDPGLGLRLIYFSYDVKMKEKGDIPEGYSVSREKKERFSLILESASTNQTSMYLCATVPGQGEKQYFGPGTRLTVT.

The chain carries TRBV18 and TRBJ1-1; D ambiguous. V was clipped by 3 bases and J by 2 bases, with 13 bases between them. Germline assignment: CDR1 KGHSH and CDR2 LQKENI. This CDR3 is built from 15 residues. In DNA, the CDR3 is TGTGCCAGCTCACCCGGACTGTCGTCCAACACTGAAGCTTTCTTT. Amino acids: CASSPGLSSNTEAFF.

CDR3 amino acids: CASSPGLGDNEQFF. As DNA, the CDR3 is TGTGCCAGCAGCCCGGGACTAGGGGACAATGAGCAGTTCTTC. The rearrangement joins TRBV11-2 to TRBJ2-1; 8 nucleotides align to TRBD2. The CDR3 sequence is 14 residues long. With V trimmed by 5 bases and J by 5 bases, 5 bases remained unmatched. Per the germline V gene, CDR1 is SGHAT and CDR2 is FQNNGV.

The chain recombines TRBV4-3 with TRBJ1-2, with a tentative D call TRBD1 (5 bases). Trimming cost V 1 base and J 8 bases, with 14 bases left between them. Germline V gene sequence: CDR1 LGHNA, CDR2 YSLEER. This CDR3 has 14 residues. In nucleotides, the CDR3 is TGCGCCAGCAGCCAAGGCTCGGAGGGGTCGGGCTACACCTTC. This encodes CASSQGSEGSGYTF.

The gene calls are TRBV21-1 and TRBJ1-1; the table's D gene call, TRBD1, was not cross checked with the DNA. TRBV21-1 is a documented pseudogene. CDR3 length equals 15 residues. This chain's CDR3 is CASSARTGSSTEAFF. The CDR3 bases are TGTGCCAGCAGCGCACGTACAGGGTCGTCCACTGAAGCTTTCTTT.

As DNA, the CDR3 is TGTGCCAGCAGTTACTCTGGCCCGAGCTCCTACAATGAGCAGTTCTTC. Amino acid sequence: CASSYSGPSSYNEQFF. The chain combines TRBV6-5 with TRBJ2-1; the D is unclear. Trimming removed 0 bases from V and 0 bases from J, with 9 bases in between. Germline V gene sequence: CDR1 MNHEY, CDR2 SVGAGI. There are 16 residues in the CDR3.

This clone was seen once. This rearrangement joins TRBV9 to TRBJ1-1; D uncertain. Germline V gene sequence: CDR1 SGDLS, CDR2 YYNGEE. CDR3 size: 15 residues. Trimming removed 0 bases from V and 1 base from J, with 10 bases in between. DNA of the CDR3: TGTGCCAGCAGCGTAGACAACCACCAGAACACTGAAGCTTTCTTT. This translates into CASSVDNHQNTEAFF.

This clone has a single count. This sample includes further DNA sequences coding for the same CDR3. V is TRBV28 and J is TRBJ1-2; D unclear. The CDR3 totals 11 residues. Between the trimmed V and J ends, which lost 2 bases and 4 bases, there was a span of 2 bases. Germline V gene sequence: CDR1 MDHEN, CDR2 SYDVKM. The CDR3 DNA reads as TGTGCCAGCAGTTTAAGCTATGGCTACACCTTC. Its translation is CASSLSYGYTF.

CDR3 nucleotides: TGTGCCAGCAGCTTATCTAGCGGGGGGGTTGGGGAGCAGTTCTTC. It is translated as CASSLSSGGVGEQFF. The V gene is TRBV7-7, the J gene TRBJ2-1; the match to TRBD2 covers 12 bases. CDR3 length equals 15 residues. Germline V gene lookup returns CDR1 SSHAT and CDR2 FNYEAQ (reference sequence). With 2 bases clipped from V and 10 bases from J, the junction kept 6 bases outside the gene matches.

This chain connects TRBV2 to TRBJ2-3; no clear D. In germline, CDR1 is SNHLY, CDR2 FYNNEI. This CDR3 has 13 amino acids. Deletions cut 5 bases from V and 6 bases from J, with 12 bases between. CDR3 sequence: CASSPGAADTQYF. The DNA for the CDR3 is TGTGCCAGCAGTCCTGGTGCAGCGGATACGCAGTATTTT.

The CDR3 DNA sequence: TGTGCCAGCAGCCCTGACCCAGGACAGGGGCTGCATGAGCAGTTCTTC. It specifies CASSPDPGQGLHEQFF. The chain links TRBV28 to TRBJ2-1; 9 bases are shared with TRBD1. Losses at the gene ends were 6 bases for V and 8 bases for J; bases not matched to a gene: 14. Germline loops: CDR1 MDHEN, CDR2 SYDVKM. The CDR3 sequence is 16 residues long.

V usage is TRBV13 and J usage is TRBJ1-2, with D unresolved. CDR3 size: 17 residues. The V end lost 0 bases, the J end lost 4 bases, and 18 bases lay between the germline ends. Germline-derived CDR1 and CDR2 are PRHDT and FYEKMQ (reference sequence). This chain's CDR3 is CASSLGSALRGSYGYTF. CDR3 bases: TGTGCCAGCAGCTTAGGGTCTGCCCTACGTGGGTCCTATGGCTACACCTTC. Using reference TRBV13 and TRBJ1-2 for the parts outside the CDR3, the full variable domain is AAGVIQSPRHLIKEKRETATLKCYPIPRHDTVYWYQQGPGQDPQFLISFYEKMQSDKGSIPDRFSAQQFSDYHSELNMSSLELGDSALYFCASSLGSALRGSYGYTFGSGTRLTVV.

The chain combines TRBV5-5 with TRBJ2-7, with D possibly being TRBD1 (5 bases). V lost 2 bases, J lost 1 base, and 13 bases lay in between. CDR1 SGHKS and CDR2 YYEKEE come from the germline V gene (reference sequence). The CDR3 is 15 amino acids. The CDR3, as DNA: TGTGCCAGCAGCTTAGATTGGGGCAGGTCCTACGAGCAGTACTTC. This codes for CASSLDWGRSYEQYF.

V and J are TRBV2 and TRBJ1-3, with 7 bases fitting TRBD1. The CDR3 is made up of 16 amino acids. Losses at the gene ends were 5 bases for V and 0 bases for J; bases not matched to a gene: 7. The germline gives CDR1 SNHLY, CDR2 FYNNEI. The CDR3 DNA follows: TGTGCCAGCAGTCGCCCGGGACAGCACTCTGGAAACACCATATATTTT. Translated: CASSRPGQHSGNTIYF.

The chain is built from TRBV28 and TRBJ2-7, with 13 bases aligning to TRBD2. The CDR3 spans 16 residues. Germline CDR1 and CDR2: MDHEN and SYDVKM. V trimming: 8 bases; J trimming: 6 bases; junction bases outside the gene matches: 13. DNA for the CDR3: TGTGCCAGCTACACAGGACTAGCGGGAGATACGGGCGAGCAGTACTTC. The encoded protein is CASYTGLAGDTGEQYF.

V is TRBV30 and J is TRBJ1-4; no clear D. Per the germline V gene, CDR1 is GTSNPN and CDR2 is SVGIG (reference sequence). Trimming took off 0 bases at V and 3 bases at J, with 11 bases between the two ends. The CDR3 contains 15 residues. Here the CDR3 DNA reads TGTGCCTGGAGTGTAGAGGGCAGGCCTAATGAAAAACTGTTTTTT. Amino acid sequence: CAWSVEGRPNEKLFF.

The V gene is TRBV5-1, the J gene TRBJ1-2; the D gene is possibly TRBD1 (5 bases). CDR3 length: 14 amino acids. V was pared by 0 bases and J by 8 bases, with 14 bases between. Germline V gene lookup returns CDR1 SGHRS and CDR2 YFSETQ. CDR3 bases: TGCGCCAGCAGCTTGGTGACAGCTCGTGAAGGCTACACCTTC. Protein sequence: CASSLVTAREGYTF. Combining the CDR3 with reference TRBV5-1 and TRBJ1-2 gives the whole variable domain KAGVTQTPRYLIKTRGQQVTLSCSPISGHRSVSWYQQTPGQGLQFLFEYFSETQRNKGNFPGRFSGRQFSNSRSEMNVSTLELGDSALYLCASSLVTAREGYTFGSGTRLTVV.

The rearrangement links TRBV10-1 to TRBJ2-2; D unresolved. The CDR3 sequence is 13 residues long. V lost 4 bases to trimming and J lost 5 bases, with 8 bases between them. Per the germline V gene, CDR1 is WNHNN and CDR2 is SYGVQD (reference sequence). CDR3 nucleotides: TGCGCCAGCAGTGTTGAGGAAACCGGGGAGCTGTTTTTT. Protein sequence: CASSVEETGELFF.

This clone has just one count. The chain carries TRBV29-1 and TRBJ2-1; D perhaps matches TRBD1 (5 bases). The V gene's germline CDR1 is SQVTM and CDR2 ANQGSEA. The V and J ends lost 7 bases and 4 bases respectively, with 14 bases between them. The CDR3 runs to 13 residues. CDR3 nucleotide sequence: TGCAGCGGGGCAGGCAGGGCGTACAATGAGCAGTTCTTC. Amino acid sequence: CSGAGRAYNEQFF.

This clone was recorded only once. Here the CDR3 DNA reads TGTGCCAGCAGACTGGCCTCTGGGGTCGGGATGTCTGAAAAACTGTTTTTT. Translation: CASRLASGVGMSEKLFF. The chain links TRBV28 to TRBJ1-4; no clear D gene. This CDR3 has 17 amino acids. Trimming cost V 6 bases and J 7 bases, with 24 bases left between them. The germline V gene has CDR1 MDHEN and CDR2 SYDVKM.

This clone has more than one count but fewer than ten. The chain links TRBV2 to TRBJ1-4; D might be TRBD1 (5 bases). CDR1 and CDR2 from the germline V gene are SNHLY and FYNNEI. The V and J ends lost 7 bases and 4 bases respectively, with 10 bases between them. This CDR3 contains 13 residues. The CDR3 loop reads CASIYRINEKLFF. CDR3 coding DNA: TGTGCCAGCATCTACAGGATTAATGAAAAACTGTTTTTT.

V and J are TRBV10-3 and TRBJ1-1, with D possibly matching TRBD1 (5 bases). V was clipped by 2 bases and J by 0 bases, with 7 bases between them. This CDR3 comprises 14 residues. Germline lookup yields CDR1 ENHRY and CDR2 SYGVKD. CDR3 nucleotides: TGTGCCATCAGTGAGGGACAATTGAACACTGAAGCTTTCTTT. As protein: CAISEGQLNTEAFF.

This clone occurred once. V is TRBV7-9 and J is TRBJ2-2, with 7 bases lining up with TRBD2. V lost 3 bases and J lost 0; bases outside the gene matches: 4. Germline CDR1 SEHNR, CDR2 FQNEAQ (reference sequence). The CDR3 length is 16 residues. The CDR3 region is CASSFIAGANTGELFF. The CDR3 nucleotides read TGTGCCAGCAGCTTTATTGCGGGGGCGAACACCGGGGAGCTGTTTTTT. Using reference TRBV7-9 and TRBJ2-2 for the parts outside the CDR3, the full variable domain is DTGVSQNPRHKITKRGQNVTFRCDPISEHNRLYWYRQTLGQGPEFLTYFQNEAQLEKSRLLSDRFSAERPKGSFSTLEIQRTEQGDSAMYLCASSFIAGANTGELFFGEGSRLTVL.

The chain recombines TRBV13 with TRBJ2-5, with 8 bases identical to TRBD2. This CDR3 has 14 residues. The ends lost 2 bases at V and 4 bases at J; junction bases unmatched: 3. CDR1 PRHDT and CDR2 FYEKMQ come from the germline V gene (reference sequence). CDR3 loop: CASSLRGLGETQYF. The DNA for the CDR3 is TGTGCCAGCAGCTTAAGGGGACTAGGAGAGACCCAGTACTTC.

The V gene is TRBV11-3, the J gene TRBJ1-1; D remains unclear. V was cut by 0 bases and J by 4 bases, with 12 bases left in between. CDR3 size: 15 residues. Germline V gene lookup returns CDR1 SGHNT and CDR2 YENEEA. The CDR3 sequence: CASSLDGSRSTEAFF. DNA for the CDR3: TGTGCCAGCAGCTTAGATGGCTCCCGGAGCACTGAAGCTTTCTTT.

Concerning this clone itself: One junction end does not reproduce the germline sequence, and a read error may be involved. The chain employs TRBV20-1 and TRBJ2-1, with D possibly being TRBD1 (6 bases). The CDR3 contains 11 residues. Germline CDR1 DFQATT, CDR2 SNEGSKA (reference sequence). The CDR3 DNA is TGCAGTGCTAGGGACAGACGTGTGACACTCTTC. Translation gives CSARDRRVTLF.

Here the CDR3 reads CASSVDVNTEAFF. The CDR3, as DNA: TGTGCCAGCAGCGTAGACGTCAACACTGAAGCTTTCTTT. The chain links TRBV9 to TRBJ1-1; D gene ambiguous. V was cut by 0 bases and J by 2 bases, with 5 bases left in between. The CDR3 is 13 amino acids. Per the germline V gene, CDR1 is SGDLS and CDR2 is YYNGEE. Full variable domain (missing parts from reference TRBV9 and TRBJ1-1): DSGVTQTPKHLITATGQRVTLRCSPRSGDLSVYWYQQSLDQGLQFLIQYYNGEERAKGNILERFSAQQFPDLHSELNLSSLELGDSALYFCASSVDVNTEAFFGQGTRLTVV.

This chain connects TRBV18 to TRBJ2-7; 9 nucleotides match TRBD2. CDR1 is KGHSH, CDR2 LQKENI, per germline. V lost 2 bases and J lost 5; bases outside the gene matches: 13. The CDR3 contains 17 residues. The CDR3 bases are TGTGCCAGCTCACCATGGCAGATCCGTAGCGGGAGCGACGAGCAGTACTTC. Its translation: CASSPWQIRSGSDEQYF.

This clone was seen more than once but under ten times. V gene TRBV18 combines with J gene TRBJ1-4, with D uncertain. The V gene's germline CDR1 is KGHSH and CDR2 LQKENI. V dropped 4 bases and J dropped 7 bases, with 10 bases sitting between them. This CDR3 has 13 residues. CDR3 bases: TGTGCCAGCTCACTCACCTCATTTGAAAAACTGTTTTTT. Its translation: CASSLTSFEKLFF.

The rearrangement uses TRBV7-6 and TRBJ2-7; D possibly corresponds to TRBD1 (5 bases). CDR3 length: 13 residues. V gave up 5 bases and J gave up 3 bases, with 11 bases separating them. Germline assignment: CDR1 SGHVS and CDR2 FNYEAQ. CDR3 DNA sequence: TGTGCCAGCAGCCCTGGGGCTTTCTACGAGCAGTACTTC. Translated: CASSPGAFYEQYF.

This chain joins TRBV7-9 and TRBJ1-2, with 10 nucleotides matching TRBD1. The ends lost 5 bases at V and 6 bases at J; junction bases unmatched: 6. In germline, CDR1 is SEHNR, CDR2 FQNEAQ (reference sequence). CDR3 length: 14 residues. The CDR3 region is CASSQADRGHGYTF. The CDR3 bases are TGTGCCAGCAGCCAGGCCGACAGGGGGCATGGCTACACCTTC.